This T cell receptor (beta chain) was captured in a study of CXCR3-negative and CXCR3-positive naive CD8 T cells. Germline V gene sequence: CDR1 MRHNA, CDR2 SNTAGT. The CDR3 extends over 15 amino acids. Overall study findings and caveats: Comparison of naive subsets found surface CD5 to be comparable, and TCR strength was inferred on the basis of TRB CDR3 properties. More hydrophobic TRB CDR3s occurred in CXCR3-positive than in CXCR3-negative naive cells. Naive CXCR3-negative and CXCR3-positive cells had similar TRBV-TRBJ usage; memory differed.

A remark on this clonotype: Its target is unknown.

UMI-labeled 5' RACE yielded the TRB cDNA libraries. Reanalyzing the 5' RACE reads, TCRdb keeps one entry per CDR3 protein, without DNA. The sample data list 65,000 to 75,000 distinct CDR3 sequences. The receptor's source is a human donor in good health. Some clones in this sample may be carry-over from other donors' samples. Sequencing was performed on naive CXCR3+ CD8+ T cells from blood. Subset in this sample: CD45RO-CCR7+CD27+CD95- naive CD8+ T cells expressing CXCR3 (TNR3+). The chain uses TRBV6-4 and TRBJ2-3; TCRdb proposes TRBD1, but this gene call is untestable without DNA. The CDR3 region is CASSEAAGGTDTQYF.